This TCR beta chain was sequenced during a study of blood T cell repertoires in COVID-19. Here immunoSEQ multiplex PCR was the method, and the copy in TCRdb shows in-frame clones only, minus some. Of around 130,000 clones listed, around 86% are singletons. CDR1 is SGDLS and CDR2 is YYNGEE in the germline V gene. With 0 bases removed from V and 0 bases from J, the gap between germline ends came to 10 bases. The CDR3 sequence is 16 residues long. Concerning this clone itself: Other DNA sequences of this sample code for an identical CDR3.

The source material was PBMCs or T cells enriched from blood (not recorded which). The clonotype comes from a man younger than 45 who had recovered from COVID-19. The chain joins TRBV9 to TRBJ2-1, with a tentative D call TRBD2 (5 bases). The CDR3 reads CASSVAEGSSYNEQFF. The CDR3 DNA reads TGTGCCAGCAGCGTAGCCGAAGGGAGCTCCTACAATGAGCAGTTCTTC.